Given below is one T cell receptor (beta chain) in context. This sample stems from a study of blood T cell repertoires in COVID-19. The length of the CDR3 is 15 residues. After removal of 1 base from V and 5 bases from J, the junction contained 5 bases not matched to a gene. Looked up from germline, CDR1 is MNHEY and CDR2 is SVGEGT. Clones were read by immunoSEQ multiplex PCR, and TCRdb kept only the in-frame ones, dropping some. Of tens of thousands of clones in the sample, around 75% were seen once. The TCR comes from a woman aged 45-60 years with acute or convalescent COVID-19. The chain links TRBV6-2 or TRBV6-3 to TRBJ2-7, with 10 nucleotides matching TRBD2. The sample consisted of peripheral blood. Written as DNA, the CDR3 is TGTGCCAGCAGTTACTACGGGACTAGCGCGGACGAGCAGTACTTC. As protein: CASSYYGTSADEQYF.